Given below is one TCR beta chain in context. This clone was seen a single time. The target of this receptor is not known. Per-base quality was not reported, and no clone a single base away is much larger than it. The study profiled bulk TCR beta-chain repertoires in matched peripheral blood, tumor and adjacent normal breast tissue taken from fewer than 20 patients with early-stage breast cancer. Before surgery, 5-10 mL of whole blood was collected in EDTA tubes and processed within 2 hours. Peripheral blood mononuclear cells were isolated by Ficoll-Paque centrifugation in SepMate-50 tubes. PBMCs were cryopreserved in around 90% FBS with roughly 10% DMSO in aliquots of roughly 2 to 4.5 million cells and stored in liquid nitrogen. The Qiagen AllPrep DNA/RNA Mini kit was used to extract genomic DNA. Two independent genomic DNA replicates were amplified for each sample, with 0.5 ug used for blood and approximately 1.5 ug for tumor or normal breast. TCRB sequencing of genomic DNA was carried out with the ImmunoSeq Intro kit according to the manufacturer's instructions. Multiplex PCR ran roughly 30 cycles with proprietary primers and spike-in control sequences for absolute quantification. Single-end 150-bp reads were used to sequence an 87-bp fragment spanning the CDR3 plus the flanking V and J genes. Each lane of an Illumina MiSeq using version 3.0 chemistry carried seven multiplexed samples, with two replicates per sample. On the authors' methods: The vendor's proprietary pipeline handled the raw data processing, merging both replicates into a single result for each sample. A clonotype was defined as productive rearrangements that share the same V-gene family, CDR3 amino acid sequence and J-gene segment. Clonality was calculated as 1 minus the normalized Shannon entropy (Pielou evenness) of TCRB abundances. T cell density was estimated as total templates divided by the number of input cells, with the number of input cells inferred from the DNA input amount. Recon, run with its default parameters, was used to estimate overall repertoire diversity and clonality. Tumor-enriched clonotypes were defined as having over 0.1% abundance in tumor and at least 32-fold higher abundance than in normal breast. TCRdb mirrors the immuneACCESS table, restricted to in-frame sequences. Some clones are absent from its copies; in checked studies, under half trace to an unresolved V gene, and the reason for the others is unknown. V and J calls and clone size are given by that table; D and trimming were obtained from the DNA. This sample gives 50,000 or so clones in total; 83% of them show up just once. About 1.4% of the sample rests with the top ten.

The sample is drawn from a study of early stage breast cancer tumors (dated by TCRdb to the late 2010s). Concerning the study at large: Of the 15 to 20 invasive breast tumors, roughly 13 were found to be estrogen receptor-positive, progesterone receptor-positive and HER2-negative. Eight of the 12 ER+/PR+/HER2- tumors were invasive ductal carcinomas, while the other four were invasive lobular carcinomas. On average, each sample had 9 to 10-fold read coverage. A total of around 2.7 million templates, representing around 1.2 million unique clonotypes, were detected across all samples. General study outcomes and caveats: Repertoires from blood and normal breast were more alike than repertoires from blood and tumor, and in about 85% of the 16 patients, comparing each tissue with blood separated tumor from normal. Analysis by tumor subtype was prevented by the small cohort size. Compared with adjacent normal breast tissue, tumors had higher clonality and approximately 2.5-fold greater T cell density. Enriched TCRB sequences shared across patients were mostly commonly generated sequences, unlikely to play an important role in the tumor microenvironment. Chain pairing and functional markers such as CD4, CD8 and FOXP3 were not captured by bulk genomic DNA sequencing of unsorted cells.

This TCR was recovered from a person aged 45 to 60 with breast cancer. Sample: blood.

This receptor carries the CDR3 CASSQEMTGRGYGYTF. In nucleotides, the sequence is TGCGCCAGCAGCCAAGAGATGACAGGGAGAGGATATGGCTACACCTTC. The V gene is TRBV4-1 and the J gene is TRBJ1-2; TRBD1 lines up with 7 middle nucleotides. The germline V gene gives CDR1 as MGHRA and CDR2 as YSYEKL. There are 16 amino acids in the CDR3, from cysteine to phenylalanine inclusive. The kept DNA is CDR3 alone, 48 bases in frame from the first base. V has 0 bases trimmed and J has 5 bases trimmed; junction bases matching no gene number 9.